Described below is a single TCR beta chain sequence and its context. The entry originates in a study of T cells after yellow fever vaccination. From the 5' RACE reads, TCRdb called clonotypes with MiXCR, one entry per CDR3 protein. Here the sample spans about 340,000 distinct CDR3 sequences, 4% being singletons. CDR3 length: 17 amino acids. Trimming at V came to 8 bases and at J to 9 bases, leaving 19 bases not matched to a gene. The germline V gene encodes CDR1 MNHEY and CDR2 SMNVEV (reference sequence). Sequences were derived from PBMCs, sampled 5 days after the yellow fever booster vaccination. The genes are TRBV27 and TRBJ2-1; TRBD1 aligns across 10 bases. This sequence was found in a man younger than 35 who received the YFV17D yellow fever vaccine. The chain's CDR3 is CASAVPTGGLFHSEQFF. The CDR3 DNA is TGTGCCAGCGCTGTCCCGACAGGGGGCCTTTTTCATAGTGAGCAGTTCTTC.